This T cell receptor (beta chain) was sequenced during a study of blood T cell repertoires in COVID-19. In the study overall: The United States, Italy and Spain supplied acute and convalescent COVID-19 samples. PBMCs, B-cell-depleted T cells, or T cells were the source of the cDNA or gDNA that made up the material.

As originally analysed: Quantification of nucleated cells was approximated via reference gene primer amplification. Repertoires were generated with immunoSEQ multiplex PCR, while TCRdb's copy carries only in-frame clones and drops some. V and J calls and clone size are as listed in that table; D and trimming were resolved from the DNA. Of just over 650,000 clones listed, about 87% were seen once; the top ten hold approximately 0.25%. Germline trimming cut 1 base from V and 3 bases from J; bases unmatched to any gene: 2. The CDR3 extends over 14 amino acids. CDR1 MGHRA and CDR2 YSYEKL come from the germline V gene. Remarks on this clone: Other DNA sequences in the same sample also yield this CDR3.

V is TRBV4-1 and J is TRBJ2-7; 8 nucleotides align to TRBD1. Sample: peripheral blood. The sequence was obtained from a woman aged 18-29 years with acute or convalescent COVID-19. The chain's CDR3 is CASSQVQGDYEQYF. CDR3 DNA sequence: TGCGCCAGCAGCCAAGTACAGGGGGACTACGAGCAGTACTTC.